This T cell receptor (beta chain) was recovered during a study of CD8 T cells in ankylosing spondylitis. Whole-study results and caveats: Ankylosing spondylitis blood appeared to be characterized by a TCR beta motif of several highly homologous variants. Prior work had noted some motif variants in reactive arthritis blood and synovial fluid. In ankylosing spondylitis patients, matched synovial fluid reportedly showed significant enrichment of disease-linked clones.

Regarding this clonotype: What it binds is not known.

Construction of TCR beta libraries was performed using quantitative 5'-RACE with molecular barcodes. TCRdb re-derived calls from the 5' RACE reads in MiXCR, one entry per CDR3 protein. The sample holds tens of thousands of distinct CDR3 sequences; about 7.8% are singletons and the top ten take approximately 8%. V shed 6 bases and J shed 6 bases, with 18 bases lying between them. Germline-derived CDR1 and CDR2 are DFQATT and SNEGSKA (reference sequence). The CDR3 loop spans 14 amino acids. The material sequenced was blood, either unsorted or a sorted T cell fraction (not recorded which). This clonotype was obtained from a female donor with ankylosing spondylitis or in good health (not recorded which). This rearrangement joins TRBV20-1 to TRBJ2-1; the D gene is possibly TRBD2 (7 bases). The CDR3 DNA reads as TGCAGTGCGGGCGAGGGGGGGACGGGCAATGAGCAGTTCTTC. Protein: CSAGEGGTGNEQFF.